Reported below is one TCR beta chain. The data originate from a study of blood T cell repertoires in COVID-19. As for the study in general: Samples came from the United States, Italy and Spain, spanning acute and convalescent COVID-19.

The germline CDR1 and CDR2 sequences are MGHRA and YSYEKL. After removal of 6 bases from V and 7 bases from J, the junction contained 13 bases not matched to a gene. The CDR3 is made up of 15 amino acids. The protocol was immunoSEQ multiplex PCR, while the TCRdb copy is restricted to in-frame clones and leaves out a portion. Here the sample spans roughly 45,000 clones, around 78% being singletons. The gene calls are TRBV4-1 and TRBJ2-7, with 9 nucleotides matching TRBD1. Material for sequencing was peripheral blood. The clonotype comes from a human donor in a cohort sampled during active COVID-19. CDR3 protein: CASSRTGTGSGEQYF. The CDR3 DNA follows: TGCGCCAGCAGTCGAACCGGGACAGGGAGCGGGGAGCAGTACTTC.